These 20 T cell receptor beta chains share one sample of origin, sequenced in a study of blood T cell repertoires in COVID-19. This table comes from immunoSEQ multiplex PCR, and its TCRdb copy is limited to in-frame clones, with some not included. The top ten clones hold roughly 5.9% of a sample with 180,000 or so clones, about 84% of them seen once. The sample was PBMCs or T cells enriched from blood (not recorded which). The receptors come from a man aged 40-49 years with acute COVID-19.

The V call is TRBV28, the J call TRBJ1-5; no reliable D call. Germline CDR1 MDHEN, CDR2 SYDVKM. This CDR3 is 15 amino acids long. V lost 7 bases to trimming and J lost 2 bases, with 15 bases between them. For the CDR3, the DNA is TGTGCCAGCACTTCTAGAGGTCGTGGCAATCAGCCCCAGCATTTT. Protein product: CASTSRGRGNQPQHF. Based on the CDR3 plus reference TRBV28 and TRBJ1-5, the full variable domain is DVKVTQSSRYLVKRTGEKVFLECVQDMDHENMFWYRQDPGLGLRLIYFSYDVKMKEKGDIPEGYSVSREKKERFSLILESASTNQTSMYLCASTSRGRGNQPQHFGDGTRLSIL.

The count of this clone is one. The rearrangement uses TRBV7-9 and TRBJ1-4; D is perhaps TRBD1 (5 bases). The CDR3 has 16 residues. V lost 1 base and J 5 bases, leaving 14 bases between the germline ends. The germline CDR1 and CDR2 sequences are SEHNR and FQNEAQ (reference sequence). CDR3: CASSLDSNRINEKLFF. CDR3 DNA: TGTGCCAGCAGCTTAGATTCGAACAGGATCAATGAAAAACTGTTTTTT.

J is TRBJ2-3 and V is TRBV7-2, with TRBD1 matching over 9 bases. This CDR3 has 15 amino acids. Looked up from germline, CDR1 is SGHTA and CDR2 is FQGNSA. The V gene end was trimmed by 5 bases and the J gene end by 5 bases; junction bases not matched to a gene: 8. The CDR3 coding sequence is TGTGCCAGCAGCGTACAGGGGGCGCTTGGAGATACGCAGTATTTT. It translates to CASSVQGALGDTQYF.

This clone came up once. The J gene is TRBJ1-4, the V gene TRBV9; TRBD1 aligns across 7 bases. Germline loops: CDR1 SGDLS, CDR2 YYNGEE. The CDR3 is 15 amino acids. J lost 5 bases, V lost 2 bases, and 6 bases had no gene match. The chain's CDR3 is CASSVGDSQNEKLFF. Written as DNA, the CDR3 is TGTGCCAGCAGCGTCGGGGACAGCCAAAATGAAAAACTGTTTTTT. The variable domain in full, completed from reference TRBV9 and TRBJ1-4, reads DSGVTQTPKHLITATGQRVTLRCSPRSGDLSVYWYQQSLDQGLQFLIQYYNGEERAKGNILERFSAQQFPDLHSELNLSSLELGDSALYFCASSVGDSQNEKLFFGSGTQLSVL.

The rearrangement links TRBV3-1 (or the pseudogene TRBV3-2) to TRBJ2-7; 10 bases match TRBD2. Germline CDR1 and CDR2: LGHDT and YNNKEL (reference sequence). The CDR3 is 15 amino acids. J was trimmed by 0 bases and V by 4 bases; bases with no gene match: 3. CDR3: CASSPRTSGSYEQYF. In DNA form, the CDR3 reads TGTGCCAGCAGCCCAAGGACTAGCGGCTCCTACGAGCAGTACTTC.

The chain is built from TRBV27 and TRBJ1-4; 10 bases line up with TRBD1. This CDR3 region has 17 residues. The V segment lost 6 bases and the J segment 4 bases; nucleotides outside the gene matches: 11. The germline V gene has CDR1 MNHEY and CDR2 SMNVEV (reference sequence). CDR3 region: CASRLAGTGVSNEKLFF. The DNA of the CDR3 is TGTGCCAGCAGGTTGGCCGGGACAGGGGTTAGTAATGAAAAACTGTTTTTT.

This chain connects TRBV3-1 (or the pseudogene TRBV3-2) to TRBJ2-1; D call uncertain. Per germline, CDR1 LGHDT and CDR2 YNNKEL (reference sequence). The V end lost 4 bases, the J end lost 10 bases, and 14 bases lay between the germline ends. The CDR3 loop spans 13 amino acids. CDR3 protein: CASSLPPHREQFF. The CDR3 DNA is TGTGCCAGCAGCCTCCCCCCCCACAGAGAGCAGTTCTTC.

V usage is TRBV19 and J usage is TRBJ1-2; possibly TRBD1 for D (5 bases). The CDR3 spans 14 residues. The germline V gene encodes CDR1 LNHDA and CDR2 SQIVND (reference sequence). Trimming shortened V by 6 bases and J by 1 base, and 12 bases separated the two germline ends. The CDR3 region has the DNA TGTGCCAGTAGAGACAGCCTCGTTAACTATGGCTACACCTTC. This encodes CASRDSLVNYGYTF.

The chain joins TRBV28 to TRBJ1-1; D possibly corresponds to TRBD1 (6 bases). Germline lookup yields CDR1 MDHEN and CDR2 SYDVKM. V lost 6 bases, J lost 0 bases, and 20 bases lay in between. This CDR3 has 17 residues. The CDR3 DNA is TGTGCCAGCAGCAACGGACAGACGACGCTTGTGAACACTGAAGCTTTCTTT. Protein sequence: CASSNGQTTLVNTEAFF.

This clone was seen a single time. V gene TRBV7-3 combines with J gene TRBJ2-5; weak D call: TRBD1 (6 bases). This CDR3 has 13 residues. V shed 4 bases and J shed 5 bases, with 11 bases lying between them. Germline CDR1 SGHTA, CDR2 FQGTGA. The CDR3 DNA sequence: TGTGCCAGCAGCTCGGGACATTCGGAGACCCAGTACTTC. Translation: CASSSGHSETQYF.

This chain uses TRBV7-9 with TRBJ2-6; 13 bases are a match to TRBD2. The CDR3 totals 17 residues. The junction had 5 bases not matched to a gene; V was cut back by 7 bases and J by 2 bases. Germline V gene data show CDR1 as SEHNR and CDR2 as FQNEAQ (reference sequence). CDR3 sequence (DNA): TGTGCCAGCAACCGAGGACTAGCGGGAGCTGGGGCCAACGTCCTGACTTTC. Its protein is CASNRGLAGAGANVLTF.

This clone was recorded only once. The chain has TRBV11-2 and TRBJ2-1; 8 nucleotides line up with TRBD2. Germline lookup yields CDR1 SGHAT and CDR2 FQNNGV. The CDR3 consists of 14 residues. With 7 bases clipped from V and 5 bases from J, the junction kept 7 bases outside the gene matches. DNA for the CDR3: TGTGCCAGCACCCCGGGACTAGGCGACAATGAGCAGTTCTTC. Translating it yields CASTPGLGDNEQFF. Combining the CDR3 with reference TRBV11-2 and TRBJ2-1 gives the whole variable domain EAGVAQSPRYKIIEKRQSVAFWCNPISGHATLYWYQQILGQGPKLLIQFQNNGVVDDSQLPKDRFSAERLKGVDSTLKIQPAKLEDSAVYLCASTPGLGDNEQFFGPGTRLTVL.

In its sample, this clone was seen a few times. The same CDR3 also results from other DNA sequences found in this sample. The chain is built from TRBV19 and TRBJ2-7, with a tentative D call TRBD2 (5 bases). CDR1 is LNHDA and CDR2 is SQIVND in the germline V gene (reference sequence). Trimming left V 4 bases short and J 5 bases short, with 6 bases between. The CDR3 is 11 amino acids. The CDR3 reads CASSTGNEQYF. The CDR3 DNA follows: TGTGCCAGTAGTACGGGGAACGAGCAGTACTTC.

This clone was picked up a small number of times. CDR3 sequence reads: CASSLGQGSYGYTF. The CDR3 DNA sequence: TGTGCCAGCTCGCTGGGACAGGGAAGCTATGGCTACACCTTC. The genes are TRBV18 and TRBJ1-2; 9 bases line up with TRBD1. This CDR3 has 14 residues. With V trimmed by 6 bases and J by 4 bases, 6 bases remained unmatched. Germline loops: CDR1 KGHSH, CDR2 LQKENI. Variable domain in full (rest from reference TRBV18 and TRBJ1-2): NAGVMQNPRHLVRRRGQEARLRCSPMKGHSHVYWYRQLPEEGLKFMVYLQKENIIDESGMPKERFSAEFPKEGPSILRIQQVVRGDSAAYFCASSLGQGSYGYTFGSGTRLTVV.

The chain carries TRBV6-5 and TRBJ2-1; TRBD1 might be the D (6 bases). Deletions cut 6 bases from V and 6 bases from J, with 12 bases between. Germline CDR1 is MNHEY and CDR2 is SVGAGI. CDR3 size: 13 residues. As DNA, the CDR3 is TGTGCCAGCAGCCGGGACACCCTCAATGAGCAGTTCTTC. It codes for CASSRDTLNEQFF.

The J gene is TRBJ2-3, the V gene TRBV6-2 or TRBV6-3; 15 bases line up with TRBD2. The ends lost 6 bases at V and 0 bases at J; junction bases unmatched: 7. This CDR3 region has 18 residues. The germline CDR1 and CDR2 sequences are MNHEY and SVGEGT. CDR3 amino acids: CASSPGTSGRSSTDTQYF. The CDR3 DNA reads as TGTGCCAGCAGCCCCGGGACTAGCGGGAGGTCTAGCACAGATACGCAGTATTTT.

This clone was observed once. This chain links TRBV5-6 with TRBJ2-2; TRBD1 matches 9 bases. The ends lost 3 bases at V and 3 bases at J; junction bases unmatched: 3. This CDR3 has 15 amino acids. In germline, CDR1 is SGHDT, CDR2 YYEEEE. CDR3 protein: CASSWGQGHTGELFF. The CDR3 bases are TGTGCCAGCAGCTGGGGACAGGGACACACCGGGGAGCTGTTTTTT.

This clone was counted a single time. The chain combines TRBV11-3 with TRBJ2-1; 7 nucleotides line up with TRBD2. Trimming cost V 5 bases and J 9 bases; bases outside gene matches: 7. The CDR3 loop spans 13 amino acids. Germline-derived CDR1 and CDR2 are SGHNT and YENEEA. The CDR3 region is CASSQRGEGEQFF. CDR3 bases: TGTGCCAGCAGCCAAAGAGGGGAGGGTGAGCAGTTCTTC.

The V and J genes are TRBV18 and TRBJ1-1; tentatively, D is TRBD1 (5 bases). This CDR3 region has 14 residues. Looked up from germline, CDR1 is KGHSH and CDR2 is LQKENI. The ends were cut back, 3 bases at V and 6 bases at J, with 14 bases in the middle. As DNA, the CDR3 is TGTGCCAGCTCACCTCAGGGCTATGGAGCTGAAGCTTTCTTT. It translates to CASSPQGYGAEAFF.

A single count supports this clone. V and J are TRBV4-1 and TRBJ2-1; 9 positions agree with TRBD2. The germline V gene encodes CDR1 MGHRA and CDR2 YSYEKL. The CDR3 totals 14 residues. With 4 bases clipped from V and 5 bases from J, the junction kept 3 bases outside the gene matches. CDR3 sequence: CASSRGTSNNEQFF. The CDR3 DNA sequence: TGCGCCAGCAGCCGTGGGACTAGCAACAATGAGCAGTTCTTC.